Shown below are 17 T cell receptor beta chains from a single sample sequenced in a study of T cells in Graves' hyperthyroidism and ophthalmopathy. The TCR beta CDR3 regions underwent amplification using RNA transcripts as the source. TCR CDR3 regions were first amplified by RT-PCR with HTBI primers. A single record per CDR3 protein comes from TCRdb applying MiXCR to the multiplex PCR reads. The sample has a few hundred thousand distinct CDR3 sequences, about 16% seen once; the top ten hold roughly 29%. The specimen was blood. The source is a woman in her twenties or thirties with Graves' ophthalmopathy.

This clonotype came up a few times. This chain uses TRBV6-2 or TRBV6-3 with TRBJ2-7; D might be TRBD1 (5 bases). V was cut by 3 bases and J by 5 bases, with 11 bases left in between. The CDR3 has 13 residues. The germline V gene encodes CDR1 MNHEY and CDR2 SVGEGT. CDR3 in DNA: TGTGCCAGCAGTTATTCAGGGATTCACGAGCAGTACTTC. It yields the protein CASSYSGIHEQYF.

V and J are TRBV29-1 and TRBJ2-5, with a tentative D call TRBD2 (5 bases). V was shortened by 4 bases and J by 0 bases, with 9 bases between the two germline ends. Germline CDR1 SQVTM, CDR2 ANQGSEA. The CDR3 covers 13 residues. The CDR3 coding sequence is TGCAGCGTTGCCGGCGGGCACCAAGAGACCCAGTACTTC. Its translation: CSVAGGHQETQYF.

This clonotype was seen ten or more times. The chain joins TRBV5-1 to TRBJ2-3; 7 nucleotides line up with TRBD2. This CDR3 region has 15 residues. Trimming took 0 bases from V and 2 from J; bases not matched to a gene: 3. The germline V gene encodes CDR1 SGHRS and CDR2 YFSETQ. DNA for the CDR3: TGCGCCAGCAGCTTGGCGGGAGGCATCACAGATACGCAGTATTTT. This gives the protein CASSLAGGITDTQYF.

This clonotype was observed many times. This rearrangement joins TRBV20-1 to TRBJ1-1, with TRBD1 matching 8 bases. This CDR3 is 13 amino acids long. CDR1 is DFQATT and CDR2 is SNEGSKA in the germline V gene (reference sequence). Trimming removed 6 bases from V and 3 bases from J; junction bases left unmatched: 6. CDR3 coding DNA: TGCAGTGCCGCCTTGGGACAGGACACTGAAGCTTTCTTT. Protein product: CSAALGQDTEAFF.

This clonotype was found a few times. The chain couples TRBV6-2 or TRBV6-3 to TRBJ1-2; TRBD1 matches 7 bases. The CDR3 loop spans 14 amino acids. V lost 0 bases to trimming and J lost 8 bases; unmatched junction nucleotides: 6. Germline V lookup: CDR1 MNHEY, CDR2 SVGEGT. CDR3 region: CASSYSNRGEGYTF. The CDR3 DNA sequence: TGTGCCAGCAGTTACTCGAACAGGGGAGAAGGCTACACCTTC.

This clonotype was picked up many times. The chain links TRBV28 to TRBJ2-1, with 10 bases fitting TRBD2. The V and J ends lost 3 bases and 6 bases, in that order; junction bases with no gene match: 20. CDR1 is MDHEN and CDR2 is SYDVKM in the germline V gene. The CDR3 spans 20 residues. The CDR3 nucleotides are TGTGCCAGCAGTTTTGCCCCTGGCAGGGGGCTTCTAGCGGGAGTCAATGAGCAGTTCTTC. This sequence encodes CASSFAPGRGLLAGVNEQFF.

This clonotype was seen at least ten times. The V and J genes are TRBV7-2 and TRBJ2-6; D may be TRBD1 (7 bases). The CDR3 length is 15 residues. Trimming shortened V by 6 bases and J by 2 bases, and 11 bases separated the two germline ends. Germline V gene lookup returns CDR1 SGHTA and CDR2 FQGNSA. The CDR3: CASSQGGAGANVLTF. The CDR3 bases are TGTGCCAGCAGTCAGGGGGGCGCTGGGGCCAACGTCCTGACTTTC.

This clonotype was seen only a few times. The rearrangement uses TRBV28 and TRBJ2-2, with D possibly TRBD2 on 6 matching bases. Trimming removed 4 bases from V and 6 bases from J, with 18 bases in between. This CDR3 spans 16 amino acids. CDR1 is MDHEN and CDR2 is SYDVKM in the germline V gene. DNA of the CDR3: TGTGCCAGCAGTTCCCAAACTAGCTATAATTCCGGGGAGCTGTTTTTT. Translated: CASSSQTSYNSGELFF.

Comments on this clonotype: Compared with germline, one end of the junction differs, possibly owing to a read error. This sequence joins TRBV11-2 and TRBJ2-6; TRBD1 aligns across 7 bases. Germline V lookup: CDR1 SGHAT, CDR2 FQNNGV. This CDR3 has 19 amino acids. Written as DNA, the CDR3 is TGTGCCAGCAGCTCTCCCCGCCAGGGGGTCAGATCTGAGGCCAACGTCCTGACTTTC. This translates into CASSSPRQGVRSEANVLTF.

The chain employs TRBV20-1 and TRBJ2-5, with 11 bases identical to TRBD2. This CDR3 region has 14 residues. Germline V lookup: CDR1 DFQATT, CDR2 SNEGSKA (reference sequence). The CDR3: CGTTSGSMRETQYF. The CDR3 DNA reads TGCGGGACAACTAGCGGGAGTATGAGGGAGACCCAGTACTTC.

In this sample, this clonotype turned up once. The rearrangement joins TRBV19 to TRBJ2-7, with TRBD2 identical over 8 bases. With V trimmed by 4 bases and J by 0 bases, 5 bases remained unmatched. The CDR3 sequence is 15 residues long. Looked up from germline, CDR1 is LNHDA and CDR2 is SQIVND (reference sequence). Written as DNA, the CDR3 is TGTGCCAGTAGTACCGTAGCGGGGACCTCCTACGAGCAGTACTTC. As protein: CASSTVAGTSYEQYF. Full variable domain (outside the CDR3, taken from reference TRBV19 and TRBJ2-7): DGGITQSPKYLFRKEGQNVTLSCEQNLNHDAMYWYRQDPGQGLRLIYYSQIVNDFQKGDIAEGYSVSREKKESFPLTVTSAQKNPTAFYLCASSTVAGTSYEQYFGPGTRLTVT.

This clonotype was recorded many times. The J gene is TRBJ1-3, the V gene TRBV9; D remains ambiguous. The CDR3 extends over 13 amino acids. Germline CDR1 SGDLS, CDR2 YYNGEE. V dropped 0 bases and J dropped 3 bases, with 4 bases sitting between them. The CDR3 here is CASSVEGGNTIYF. The CDR3 bases are TGTGCCAGCAGCGTAGAAGGTGGAAACACCATATATTTT.

The table lists this clonotype with many counts. The chain uses TRBV7-6 and TRBJ2-7; D is ambiguous. V was cut by 3 bases and J by 0 bases, with 12 bases left in between. The CDR3 sequence is 15 residues long. Germline CDR1 is SGHVS and CDR2 is FNYEAQ. CDR3 coding DNA: TGTGCCAGCAGCTTGGTACCAACGAGCTCCTACGAGCAGTACTTC. Translated, it gives CASSLVPTSSYEQYF.

This clonotype was recorded many times. The V call is TRBV2, the J call TRBJ1-5, with D perhaps TRBD1 (6 bases). CDR3 length: 12 amino acids. The V gene's germline CDR1 is SNHLY and CDR2 FYNNEI. Between the trimmed V and J ends, which lost 7 bases and 4 bases, there was a span of 8 bases. CDR3 DNA: TGTGCCAGCAACCAGGGGAATCAGCCCCAGCATTTT. It codes for CASNQGNQPQHF.

Note on this clonotype: In this CDR3 the conserved last residue, phenylalanine or tryptophan, is missing, so a read error is likely. The V gene is TRBV5-1, the J gene TRBJ2-7; weak D call: TRBD1 (5 bases). V was trimmed by 2 bases and J by 6 bases, leaving 9 bases between them. This CDR3 region has 12 residues. Germline loops: CDR1 SGHRS, CDR2 YFSETQ. The CDR3 loop reads CASSLTGAEQYL. The DNA for the CDR3 is TGCGCCAGCAGCTTAACAGGTGCCGAGCAGTACCTC.

This clonotype showed up many times. The rearrangement joins TRBV10-3 to TRBJ2-7; 10 bases are a match to TRBD2. CDR1 ENHRY and CDR2 SYGVKD come from the germline V gene. This CDR3 is 14 amino acids long. V gave up 0 bases and J gave up 6 bases; unmatched junction bases: 2. CDR3 sequence (DNA): TGTGCCATCAGTGAGTCGCTAGCGGGAGTCGAGCAGTACTTC. It yields the protein CAISESLAGVEQYF.

This clonotype was observed many times. V and J are TRBV20-1 and TRBJ2-6; tentatively, D is TRBD1 or TRBD2 (5 bases each). The CDR3 is 17 residues long. Germline loops: CDR1 DFQATT, CDR2 SNEGSKA (reference sequence). V gave up 3 bases and J gave up 0 bases, with 15 bases separating them. The CDR3 spells CSARRGDTPSGANVLTF. The CDR3 nucleotides read TGCAGTGCTAGGCGAGGGGATACCCCCTCTGGGGCCAACGTCCTGACTTTC.